This is a list of T cell receptor beta chains from one sample in a study of T cell responses to AZD1222 COVID-19 vaccine. Profiling relied on immunoSEQ multiplex PCR, and the TCRdb table lists in-frame clones only, not all of them. The sample holds about 170,000 clones, roughly nine tenths seen once. Source: peripheral blood, taken 28 days after the second AZD1222 dose. The receptors here all came from an adult who received the AZD1222 COVID-19 vaccine. The CDR3 runs from the conserved cysteine through the conserved F or W. D genes are given only for firm matches. Some rows mark clone size as missing; the rest say once, few, many or name a class of expanded clone.

D gene: .; clone size: .; J gene: TRBJ1-1; V gene: TRBV6-2/TRBV6-3; CDR3 DNA: TGTGCCAGCAGTTACTCAGGGTTCACTGAAGCTTTCTTT; CDR3 protein: CASSYSGFTEAFF
D gene: .; clone size: .; J gene: TRBJ1-6; V gene: TRBV5-1; CDR3 DNA: TGCGCCAGCAGCTTAGAGGGGGGGAATTCACCCCTCCACTTT; CDR3 protein: CASSLEGGNSPLHF
D gene: .; clone size: .; J gene: TRBJ1-2; V gene: TRBV16; CDR3 DNA: TGTGCCAGCAGCCAATCGCTAGGGACGGGCTACACCTTC; CDR3 protein: CASSQSLGTGYTF
D gene: .; clone size: .; J gene: TRBJ2-7; V gene: TRBV6-5; CDR3 DNA: TGTGCCAGCAGAACGAGCTACGAGCAGTACTTC; CDR3 protein: CASRTSYEQYF
D gene: .; clone size: once; J gene: TRBJ1-1; V gene: TRBV5-4; CDR3 DNA: TGTGCCAGCAGCCTGACAGTGAGCAGAGAGACTTTCTTT; CDR3 protein: CASSLTVSRETFF
D gene: TRBD1; clone size: .; J gene: TRBJ1-2; V gene: TRBV11-2; CDR3 DNA: TGTGCCAGCAGCTTAGAAGGACAGGCGGGTGGCTACACCTTC; CDR3 protein: CASSLEGQAGGYTF
D gene: .; clone size: .; J gene: TRBJ1-1; V gene: TRBV2; CDR3 DNA: TGTGCCAGCAGATCCCAGCGGGAACCGATCGCCGATGAAGCTTTCTTT; CDR3 protein: CASRSQREPIADEAFF
D gene: TRBD1; clone size: .; J gene: TRBJ1-2; V gene: TRBV10-3; CDR3 DNA: TGTGCCATCAGAGACGACAGGGACCTTTATGGCTACACCTTC; CDR3 protein: CAIRDDRDLYGYTF
D gene: .; clone size: .; J gene: TRBJ1-4; V gene: TRBV6-1; CDR3 DNA: TGTGCCAGCAGTGATGGGGGCTGGGTAACTAATGAAAAACTGTTTTTT; CDR3 protein: CASSDGGWVTNEKLFF
D gene: .; clone size: .; J gene: TRBJ1-6; V gene: TRBV6-5; CDR3 DNA: TGTGCCAGCCGGTATGACACCCTTAATTCACCCCTCCACTTT; CDR3 protein: CASRYDTLNSPLHF
D gene: .; clone size: .; J gene: TRBJ1-1; V gene: TRBV3-1/TRBV3-2; CDR3 DNA: TGTGCCAGCAGCCCCCGGGTGATGAACACTGAAGCTTTCTTT; CDR3 protein: CASSPRVMNTEAFF
D gene: TRBD2; clone size: .; J gene: TRBJ2-1; V gene: TRBV4-1; CDR3 DNA: TGCGCCAGCAGCCAAGGGCTAGCGGGGTCCTACAATGAGCAGTTCTTC; CDR3 protein: CASSQGLAGSYNEQFF
D gene: .; clone size: .; J gene: TRBJ2-2; V gene: TRBV3-1/TRBV3-2; CDR3 DNA: TGTGCCAGCACCTCTCCTGGGGAGCGGGAGCTGTTTTTT; CDR3 protein: CASTSPGERELFF
D gene: .; clone size: .; J gene: TRBJ1-3; V gene: TRBV5-1; CDR3 DNA: TGCGCCAGCAGCTTGGTGGGGCAAGGCGGCATCTCTGGAAACACCATATATTTT; CDR3 protein: CASSLVGQGGISGNTIYF
D gene: .; clone size: .; J gene: TRBJ1-1; V gene: TRBV7-2; CDR3 DNA: TGTGCCAGCAGCTTAGCACTACGCGGGACAAGGATGAACACTGAAGCTTTCTTT; CDR3 protein: CASSLALRGTRMNTEAFF
D gene: TRBD2; clone size: .; J gene: TRBJ2-5; V gene: TRBV5-1; CDR3 DNA: TGCGCCAGCAGCTTGGAGGCGGGGGGACCGAGTCAAGAGACCCAGTACTTC; CDR3 protein: CASSLEAGGPSQETQYF
D gene: .; clone size: .; J gene: TRBJ1-1; V gene: TRBV10-3; CDR3 DNA: TGTGCCATCAGTGACAGACCCGGGATTGCTGAAGCTTTCTTT; CDR3 protein: CAISDRPGIAEAFF
D gene: TRBD1; clone size: .; J gene: TRBJ2-7; V gene: TRBV6-5; CDR3 DNA: TGTGCCAGCACGACGGGACAGGGTGGCGGCGAGCAGTACTTC; CDR3 protein: CASTTGQGGGEQYF
D gene: TRBD1; clone size: .; J gene: TRBJ2-4; V gene: TRBV5-4; CDR3 DNA: TGTGCCAGCAGCTTGGATCTGGGCGGCGCGCAAAGACAGGGGAACATTCAGTACTTC; CDR3 protein: CASSLDLGGAQRQGNIQYF
D gene: TRBD1; clone size: .; J gene: TRBJ2-5; V gene: TRBV19; CDR3 DNA: TGTGCCAGTAGATCACAGGGGCCGCGGGCGACCCAGTACTTC; CDR3 protein: CASRSQGPRATQYF
D gene: .; clone size: .; J gene: TRBJ1-2; V gene: TRBV27; CDR3 DNA: TGTGCCAGCAGTTTAGTAGGGGCCCTCTATGGCTACACCTTC; CDR3 protein: CASSLVGALYGYTF
D gene: .; clone size: .; J gene: TRBJ1-3; V gene: TRBV9; CDR3 DNA: TGTGCCAGCAGCTCCGACAGGACCTCTGGAAACACCATATATTTT; CDR3 protein: CASSSDRTSGNTIYF
D gene: .; clone size: once; J gene: TRBJ2-1; V gene: TRBV15; CDR3 DNA: TGTGCCACCAGCAGGGAGGGGGGCGATTTTGGCAATGAGCAGTTCTTC; CDR3 protein: CATSREGGDFGNEQFF
D gene: .; clone size: once; J gene: TRBJ1-2; V gene: TRBV5-6; CDR3 DNA: TGTGCCAGCAGCTTAGGGACCAGGGCGCCCTACTATGGCTACACCTTC; CDR3 protein: CASSLGTRAPYYGYTF
D gene: .; clone size: .; J gene: TRBJ2-3; V gene: TRBV7-9; CDR3 DNA: TGTGCCAGCAGCCCTCCCATGAGGTCAGATACGCAGTATTTT; CDR3 protein: CASSPPMRSDTQYF
D gene: .; clone size: .; J gene: TRBJ2-3; V gene: TRBV7-8; CDR3 DNA: TGTGCCAGCACCTCAAGGGAAGGGTTTAGCACAGATACGCAGTATTTT; CDR3 protein: CASTSREGFSTDTQYF
D gene: .; clone size: .; J gene: TRBJ1-2; V gene: TRBV19; CDR3 DNA: TGTGCCAGTAGTCCGTCCCCAGGAGGCGTCCAGAACTATGGCTACACCTTC; CDR3 protein: CASSPSPGGVQNYGYTF
D gene: TRBD1; clone size: .; J gene: TRBJ2-1; V gene: TRBV19; CDR3 DNA: TGTGCCAGTAGTGCACGACAGGGACCATCCTACAATGAGCAGTTCTTC; CDR3 protein: CASSARQGPSYNEQFF
D gene: TRBD1; clone size: .; J gene: TRBJ1-1; V gene: TRBV6-2/TRBV6-3; CDR3 DNA: TGTGCCAGCAGTTACTTGTCCCGGACAGGGGAGAATGAAGCTTTCTTT; CDR3 protein: CASSYLSRTGENEAFF
D gene: TRBD1; clone size: .; J gene: TRBJ2-7; V gene: TRBV10-3; CDR3 DNA: TGTGCCATCAGTGAGAACAGGGGCCCTTACGAGCAGTACTTC; CDR3 protein: CAISENRGPYEQYF
D gene: .; clone size: once; J gene: TRBJ2-1; V gene: TRBV10-1; CDR3 DNA: TGCGCCAGCAGTGAGTCTTTTGGGGGGTATGAGCAGTTCTTC; CDR3 protein: CASSESFGGYEQFF
D gene: .; clone size: .; J gene: TRBJ1-5; V gene: TRBV19; CDR3 DNA: TGTGCCACCTATGGGGGGGCCGGGGCTGGTCAGCCCCAGCATTTT; CDR3 protein: CATYGGAGAGQPQHF
D gene: .; clone size: few; J gene: TRBJ2-5; V gene: TRBV30; CDR3 DNA: TGTGCCTGGAGTGGCAACCAAGAGACCCAGTACTTC; CDR3 protein: CAWSGNQETQYF
D gene: .; clone size: .; J gene: TRBJ1-2; V gene: TRBV28; CDR3 DNA: TGTGCCAGCAGTTTGTGGAGGAGGAACTATGGCTACACCTTC; CDR3 protein: CASSLWRRNYGYTF
D gene: TRBD2; clone size: .; J gene: TRBJ2-5; V gene: TRBV2; CDR3 DNA: TGTGCCAGCAGGGGGGGGACTAGCGGAGACCAAGAGACCCAGTACTTC; CDR3 protein: CASRGGTSGDQETQYF
D gene: TRBD1; clone size: .; J gene: TRBJ1-1; V gene: TRBV5-1; CDR3 DNA: TGCGCCAGCAGCTTGTTGTCAGGGGGCGGGACTGAAGCTTTCTTT; CDR3 protein: CASSLLSGGGTEAFF
D gene: .; clone size: .; J gene: TRBJ1-1; V gene: TRBV5-1; CDR3 DNA: TGCGCCAGCACGGGGTCCAACGGAATGAACACTGAAGCTTTCTTT; CDR3 protein: CASTGSNGMNTEAFF
D gene: .; clone size: once; J gene: TRBJ2-3; V gene: TRBV12-3/TRBV12-4; CDR3 DNA: TGTGCCAGCAGTTTAGCCGATACGCAGTATTTT; CDR3 protein: CASSLADTQYF
D gene: .; clone size: .; J gene: TRBJ1-5; V gene: TRBV12-3/TRBV12-4; CDR3 DNA: TGTGCCAGCAGTTGGGGGAGGAGTCAGCCCCAGCATTTT; CDR3 protein: CASSWGRSQPQHF
D gene: TRBD1; clone size: .; J gene: TRBJ2-7; V gene: TRBV13; CDR3 DNA: TGTGCCAGCAGCTCGACGGGACGACAGGGTGGCGAGCAGTACTTC; CDR3 protein: CASSSTGRQGGEQYF